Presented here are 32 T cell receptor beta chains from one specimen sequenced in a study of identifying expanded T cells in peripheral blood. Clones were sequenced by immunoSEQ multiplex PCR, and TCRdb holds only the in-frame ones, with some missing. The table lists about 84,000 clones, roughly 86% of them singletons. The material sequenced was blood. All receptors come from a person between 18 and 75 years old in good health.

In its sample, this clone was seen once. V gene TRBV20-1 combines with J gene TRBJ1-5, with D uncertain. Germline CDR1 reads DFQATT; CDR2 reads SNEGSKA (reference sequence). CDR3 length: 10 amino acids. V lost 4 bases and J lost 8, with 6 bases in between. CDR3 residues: CSATREPQHF. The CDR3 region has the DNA TGCAGTGCTACTAGGGAGCCCCAGCATTTT.

The CDR3 loop reads CASSQWEGGRGDEQYF. The DNA of the CDR3 is TGTGCCAGCTCACAATGGGAAGGCGGCCGGGGGGACGAGCAGTACTTC. The V and J genes are TRBV18 and TRBJ2-7; the match to TRBD2 covers 7 bases. With 4 bases clipped from V and 5 bases from J, the junction kept 14 bases outside the gene matches. This CDR3 has 16 amino acids. Germline assignment: CDR1 KGHSH and CDR2 LQKENI.

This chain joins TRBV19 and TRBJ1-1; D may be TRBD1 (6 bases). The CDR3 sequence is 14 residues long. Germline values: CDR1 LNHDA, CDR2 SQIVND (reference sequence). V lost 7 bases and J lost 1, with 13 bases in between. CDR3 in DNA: TGTGCCAGTAACGAAGGGGGAGCGAACACTGAAGCTTTCTTT. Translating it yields CASNEGGANTEAFF.

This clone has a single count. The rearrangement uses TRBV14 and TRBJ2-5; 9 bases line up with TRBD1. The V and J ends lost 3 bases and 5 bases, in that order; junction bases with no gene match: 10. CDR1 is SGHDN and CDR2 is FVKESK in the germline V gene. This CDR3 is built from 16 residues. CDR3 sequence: CASSHRDREGWETQYF. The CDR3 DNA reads TGTGCCAGCAGCCATAGGGACAGGGAAGGTTGGGAGACCCAGTACTTC.

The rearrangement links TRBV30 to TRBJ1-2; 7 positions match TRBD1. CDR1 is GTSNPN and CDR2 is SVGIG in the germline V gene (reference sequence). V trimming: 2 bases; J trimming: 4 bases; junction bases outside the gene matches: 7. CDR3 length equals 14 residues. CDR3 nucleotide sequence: TGTGCCTGGAGTCTGAAGGGGGCCATCTATGGCTACACCTTC. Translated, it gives CAWSLKGAIYGYTF.

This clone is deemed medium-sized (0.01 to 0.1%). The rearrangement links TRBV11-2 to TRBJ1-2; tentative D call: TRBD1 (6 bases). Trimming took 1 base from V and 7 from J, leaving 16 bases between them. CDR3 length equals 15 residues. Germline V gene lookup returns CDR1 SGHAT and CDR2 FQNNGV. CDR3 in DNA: TGTGCCAGCAGCTTAGCTTCGTCAGGGGATGGTGGCTACACCTTC. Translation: CASSLASSGDGGYTF.

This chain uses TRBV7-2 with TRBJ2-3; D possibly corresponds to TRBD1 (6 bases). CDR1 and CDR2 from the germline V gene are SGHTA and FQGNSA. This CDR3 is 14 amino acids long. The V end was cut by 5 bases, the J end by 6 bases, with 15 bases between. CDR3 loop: CASSLGRGVDTQYF. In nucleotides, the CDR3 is TGTGCCAGCAGCCTGGGCAGGGGTGTTGATACGCAGTATTTT.

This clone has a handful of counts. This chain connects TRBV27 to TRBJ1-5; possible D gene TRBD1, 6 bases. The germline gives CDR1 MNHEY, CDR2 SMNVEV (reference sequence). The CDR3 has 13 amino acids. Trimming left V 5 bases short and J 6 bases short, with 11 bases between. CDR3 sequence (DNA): TGTGCCAGCAGTACGACAGGTACTCAGCCCCAGCATTTT. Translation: CASSTTGTQPQHF.

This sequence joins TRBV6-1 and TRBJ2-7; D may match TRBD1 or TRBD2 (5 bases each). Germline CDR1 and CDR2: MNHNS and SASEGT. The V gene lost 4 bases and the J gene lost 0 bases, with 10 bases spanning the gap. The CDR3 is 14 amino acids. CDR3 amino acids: CASSVGGNSYEQYF. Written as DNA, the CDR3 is TGTGCCAGCAGTGTTGGGGGAAACTCCTACGAGCAGTACTTC.

For the CDR3, the DNA is TGTGCCAGCAGCGTAGGGCCAACTAGCACAGATACGCAGTATTTT. Protein sequence: CASSVGPTSTDTQYF. The chain uses TRBV9 and TRBJ2-3; D uncertain. Germline V CDR1 and CDR2: SGDLS, YYNGEE. Trimming stripped 0 bases from V and 0 bases from J, with 8 bases between. The CDR3 length is 15 residues.

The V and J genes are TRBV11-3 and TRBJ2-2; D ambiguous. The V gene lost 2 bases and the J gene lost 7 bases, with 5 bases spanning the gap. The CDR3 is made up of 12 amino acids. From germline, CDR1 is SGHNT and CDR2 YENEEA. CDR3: CASSLLNGELFF. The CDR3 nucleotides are TGTGCCAGCAGCTTACTAAACGGGGAGCTGTTTTTT.

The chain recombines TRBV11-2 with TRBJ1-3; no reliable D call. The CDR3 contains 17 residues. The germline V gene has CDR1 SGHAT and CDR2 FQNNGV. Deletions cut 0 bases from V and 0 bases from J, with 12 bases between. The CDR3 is CASSLEYGLLSGNTIYF. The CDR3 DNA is TGTGCCAGCAGCTTAGAATATGGACTCCTCTCTGGAAACACCATATATTTT.

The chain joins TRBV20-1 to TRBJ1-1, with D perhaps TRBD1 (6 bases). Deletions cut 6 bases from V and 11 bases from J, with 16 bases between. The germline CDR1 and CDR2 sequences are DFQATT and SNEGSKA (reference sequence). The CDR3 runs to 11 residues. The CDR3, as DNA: TGCAGTGCGAGGGAGGGGGTTGGGGCTTTCTTT. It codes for CSAREGVGAFF.

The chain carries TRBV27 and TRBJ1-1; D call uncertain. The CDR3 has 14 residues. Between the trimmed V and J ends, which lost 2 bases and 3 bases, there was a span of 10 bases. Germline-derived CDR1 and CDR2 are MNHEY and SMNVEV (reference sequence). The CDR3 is CASSLNGRDTEAFF. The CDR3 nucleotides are TGTGCCAGCAGTTTAAACGGCCGGGACACTGAAGCTTTCTTT.

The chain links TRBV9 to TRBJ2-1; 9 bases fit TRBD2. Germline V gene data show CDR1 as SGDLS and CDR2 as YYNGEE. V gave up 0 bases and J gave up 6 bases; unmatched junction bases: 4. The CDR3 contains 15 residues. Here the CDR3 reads CASSVGGTSFNEQFF. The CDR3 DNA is TGTGCCAGCAGCGTAGGGGGGACTAGCTTCAATGAGCAGTTCTTC. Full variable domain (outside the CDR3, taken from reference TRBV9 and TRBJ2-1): DSGVTQTPKHLITATGQRVTLRCSPRSGDLSVYWYQQSLDQGLQFLIQYYNGEERAKGNILERFSAQQFPDLHSELNLSSLELGDSALYFCASSVGGTSFNEQFFGPGTRLTVL.

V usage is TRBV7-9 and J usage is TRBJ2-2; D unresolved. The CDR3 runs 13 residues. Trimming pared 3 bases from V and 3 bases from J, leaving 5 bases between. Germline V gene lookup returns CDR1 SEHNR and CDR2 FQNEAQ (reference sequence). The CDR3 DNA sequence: TGTGCCAGCAGCTTCACCTACACCGGGGAGCTGTTTTTT. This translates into CASSFTYTGELFF.

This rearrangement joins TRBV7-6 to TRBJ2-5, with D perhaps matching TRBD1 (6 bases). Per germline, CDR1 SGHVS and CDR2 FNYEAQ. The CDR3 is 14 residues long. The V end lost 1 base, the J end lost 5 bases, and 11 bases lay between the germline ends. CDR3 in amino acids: CASSLEQGMETQYF. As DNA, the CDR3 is TGTGCCAGCAGCTTAGAACAGGGCATGGAGACCCAGTACTTC.

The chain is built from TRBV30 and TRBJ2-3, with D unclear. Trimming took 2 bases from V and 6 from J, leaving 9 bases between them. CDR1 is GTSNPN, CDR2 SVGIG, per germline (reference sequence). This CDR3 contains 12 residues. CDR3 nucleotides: TGTGCCTGGAGTATGACTGGGGATACGCAGTATTTT. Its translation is CAWSMTGDTQYF.

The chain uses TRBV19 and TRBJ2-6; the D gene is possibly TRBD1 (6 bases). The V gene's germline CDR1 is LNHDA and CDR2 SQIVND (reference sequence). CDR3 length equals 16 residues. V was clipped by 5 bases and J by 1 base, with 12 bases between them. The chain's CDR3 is CASSPPGTSGANVLTF. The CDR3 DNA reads TGTGCCAGTAGTCCCCCCGGGACATCTGGGGCCAACGTCCTGACTTTC.

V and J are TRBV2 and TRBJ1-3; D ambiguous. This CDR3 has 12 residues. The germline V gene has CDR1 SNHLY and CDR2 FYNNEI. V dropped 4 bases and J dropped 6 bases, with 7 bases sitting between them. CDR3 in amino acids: CASSGGINTIYF. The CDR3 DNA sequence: TGTGCCAGCAGTGGCGGGATAAACACCATATATTTT.

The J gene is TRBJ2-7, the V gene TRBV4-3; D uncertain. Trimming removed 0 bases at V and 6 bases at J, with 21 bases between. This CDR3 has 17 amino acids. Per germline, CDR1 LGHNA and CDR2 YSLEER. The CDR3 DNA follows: TGCGCCAGCAGCCAAGATTCCTCCCAGTCTCCTGCTCTCGAGCAGTACTTC. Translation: CASSQDSSQSPALEQYF.

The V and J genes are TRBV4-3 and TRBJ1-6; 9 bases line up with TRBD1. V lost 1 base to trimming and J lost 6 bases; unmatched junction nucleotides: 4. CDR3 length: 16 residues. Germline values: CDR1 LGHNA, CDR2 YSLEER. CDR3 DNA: TGCGCCAGCAGCCAAGGGACAGGGGAATTTAATTCACCCCTCCACTTT. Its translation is CASSQGTGEFNSPLHF.

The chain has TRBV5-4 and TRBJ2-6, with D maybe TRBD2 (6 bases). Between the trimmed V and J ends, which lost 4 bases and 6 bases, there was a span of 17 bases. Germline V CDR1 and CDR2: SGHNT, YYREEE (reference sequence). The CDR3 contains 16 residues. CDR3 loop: CASSTGVRPEANVLTF. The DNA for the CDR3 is TGTGCCAGCAGCACGGGGGTAAGACCTGAGGCCAACGTCCTGACTTTC.

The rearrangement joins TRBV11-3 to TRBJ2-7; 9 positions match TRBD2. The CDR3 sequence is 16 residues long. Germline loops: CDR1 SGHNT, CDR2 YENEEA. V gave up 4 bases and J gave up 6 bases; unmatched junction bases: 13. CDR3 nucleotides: TGTGCCAGCAGCTCCGCCGGGACTAGCTATCCCTCCGAGCAGTACTTC. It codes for CASSSAGTSYPSEQYF.

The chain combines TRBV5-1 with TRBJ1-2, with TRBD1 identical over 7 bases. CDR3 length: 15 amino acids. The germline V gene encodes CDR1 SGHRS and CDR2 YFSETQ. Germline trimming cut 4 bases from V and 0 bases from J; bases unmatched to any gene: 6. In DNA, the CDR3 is TGCGCCAGCAGCCCGCCGGACAGGACTAACTATGGCTACACCTTC. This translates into CASSPPDRTNYGYTF.

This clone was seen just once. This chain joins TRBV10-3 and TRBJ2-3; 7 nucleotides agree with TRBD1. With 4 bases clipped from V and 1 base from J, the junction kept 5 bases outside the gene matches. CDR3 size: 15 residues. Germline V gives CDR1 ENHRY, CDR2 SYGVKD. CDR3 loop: CAISAIGQGTDTQYF. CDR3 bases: TGTGCCATCAGTGCGATAGGACAGGGCACAGATACGCAGTATTTT.

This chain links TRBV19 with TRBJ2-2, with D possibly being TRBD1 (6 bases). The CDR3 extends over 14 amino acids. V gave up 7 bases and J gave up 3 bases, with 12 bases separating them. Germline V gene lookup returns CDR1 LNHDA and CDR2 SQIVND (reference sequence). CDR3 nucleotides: TGTGCCAGTAAATGGGACACCTACACCGGGGAGCTGTTTTTT. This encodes CASKWDTYTGELFF.

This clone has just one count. CDR3 in amino acids: CASRTANYGYTF. For the CDR3, the DNA is TGTGCCAGCCGAACTGCAAACTATGGCTACACCTTC. V gene TRBV27 combines with J gene TRBJ1-2; D gene ambiguous. Germline lookup yields CDR1 MNHEY and CDR2 SMNVEV (reference sequence). The CDR3 is 12 residues long. Trimming cost V 8 bases and J 2 bases, with 9 bases left between them.

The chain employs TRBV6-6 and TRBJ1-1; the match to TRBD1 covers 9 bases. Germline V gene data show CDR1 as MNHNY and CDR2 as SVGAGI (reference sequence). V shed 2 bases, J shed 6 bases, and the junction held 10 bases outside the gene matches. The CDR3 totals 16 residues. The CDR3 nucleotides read TGTGCCAGCAGTTACGTTACTGGGACAGGGCGGCCTGAAGCTTTCTTT. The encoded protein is CASSYVTGTGRPEAFF.

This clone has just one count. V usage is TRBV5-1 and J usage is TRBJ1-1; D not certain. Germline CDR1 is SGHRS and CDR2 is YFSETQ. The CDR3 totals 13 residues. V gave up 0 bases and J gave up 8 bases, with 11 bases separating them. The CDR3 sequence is CASSLGQGREAFF. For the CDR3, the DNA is TGCGCCAGCAGCTTGGGCCAAGGCCGCGAAGCTTTCTTT.

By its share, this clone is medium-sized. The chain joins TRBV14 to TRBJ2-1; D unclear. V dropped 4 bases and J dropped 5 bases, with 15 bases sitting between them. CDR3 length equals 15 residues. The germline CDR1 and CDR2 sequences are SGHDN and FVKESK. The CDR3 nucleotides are TGTGCCAGCAGCCCGCAGCTGTCCCTCGACAATGAGCAGTTCTTC. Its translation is CASSPQLSLDNEQFF.

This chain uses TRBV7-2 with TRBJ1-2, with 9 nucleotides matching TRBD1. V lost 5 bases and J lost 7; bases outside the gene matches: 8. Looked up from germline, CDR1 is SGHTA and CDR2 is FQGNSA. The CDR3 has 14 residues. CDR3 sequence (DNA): TGTGCCAGCAGCCCGGGGACAGGGACGAGTGGCTACACCTTC. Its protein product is CASSPGTGTSGYTF.